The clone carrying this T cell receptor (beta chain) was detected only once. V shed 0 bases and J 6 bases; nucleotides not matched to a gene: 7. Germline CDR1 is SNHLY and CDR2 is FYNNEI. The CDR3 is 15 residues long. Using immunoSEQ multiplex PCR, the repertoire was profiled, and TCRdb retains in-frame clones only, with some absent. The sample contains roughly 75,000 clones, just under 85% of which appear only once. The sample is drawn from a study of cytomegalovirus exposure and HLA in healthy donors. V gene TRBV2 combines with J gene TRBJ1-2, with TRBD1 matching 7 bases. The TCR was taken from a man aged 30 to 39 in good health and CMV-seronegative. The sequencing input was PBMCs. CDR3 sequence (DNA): TGTGCCAGCAGTGAAGCGCTTGGGACAGTTGATGGCTACACCTTC. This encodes CASSEALGTVDGYTF.